These 27 T cell receptor beta chains were sequenced from one sample in a study of shared clonotypes between healthy human individuals. Only CD45RO-negative cells positively selected for CCR7 counted as naive CD8 cells, so terminally differentiated effector memory CD45RA+ cells were excluded. The repertoire was sequenced with immunoSEQ multiplex PCR; TCRdb's copy has only in-frame clones and lacks some. In the table there are around 1,900,000 clones, 80% to 95% of which are singletons. Sequenced material: naive CD8+ T cells from PBMCs. The receptors stem from a young man in good health. Some clones in this sample may be carry-over from other donors' samples.

The chain links TRBV7-2 to TRBJ1-2, with D uncertain. The CDR3 extends over 12 amino acids. V lost 5 bases, J lost 3 bases, and 7 bases lay in between. Germline loops: CDR1 SGHTA, CDR2 FQGNSA. DNA for the CDR3: TGTGCCAGCAGCGAGCGTTACTATGGCTACACCTTC. Translated, it gives CASSERYYGYTF.

The V call is TRBV7-9, the J call TRBJ2-7; perhaps TRBD2 as D (7 bases). Per germline, CDR1 SEHNR and CDR2 FQNEAQ (reference sequence). V lost 3 bases, J lost 3 bases, and 18 bases lay in between. The CDR3 loop spans 16 amino acids. CDR3 nucleotides: TGTGCCAGCAGCTTGGCCCCTGCAGGGGACTACTACGAGCAGTACTTC. This translates into CASSLAPAGDYYEQYF.

The V gene is TRBV4-1, the J gene TRBJ2-7; a weak D match, TRBD2 (5 bases). Per the germline V gene, CDR1 is MGHRA and CDR2 is YSYEKL. This CDR3 is 14 amino acids long. Trimming stripped 4 bases from V and 5 bases from J, with 15 bases between. The CDR3 bases are TGCGCCAGCAGCCCCCAGCTTTACGGGGACGAGCAGTACTTC. It encodes CASSPQLYGDEQYF.

J is TRBJ2-1 and V is TRBV6-5; D possibly uses TRBD1 or TRBD2 (5 bases each). V was clipped by 6 bases and J by 4 bases, with 13 bases between them. Germline V CDR1 and CDR2: MNHEY, SVGAGI. CDR3 length equals 14 residues. The CDR3 bases are TGTGCCAGCAGAGGGACCCCGGAATACAATGAGCAGTTCTTC. It yields the protein CASRGTPEYNEQFF.

The CDR3 loop reads CASQADEALHNEQFF. The CDR3 region has the DNA TGTGCCAGCCAAGCCGACGAGGCCCTCCACAATGAGCAGTTCTTC. The rearrangement joins TRBV4-2 to TRBJ2-1, with D hard to call. Trimming took off 8 bases at V and 5 bases at J, with 19 bases between the two ends. The CDR3 contains 15 residues. Germline V lookup: CDR1 LGHNA, CDR2 YNFKEQ.

The chain carries TRBV9 and TRBJ2-1, with a weak D call TRBD1 (6 bases). Germline values: CDR1 SGDLS, CDR2 YYNGEE. There are 17 residues in the CDR3. Trimming removed 0 bases from V and 6 bases from J, with 19 bases in between. CDR3 nucleotides: TGTGCCAGCAGCGTAGCTGGTACAGGGAATCCCTTCAATGAGCAGTTCTTC. Amino acids: CASSVAGTGNPFNEQFF.

CDR3 sequence (DNA): TGCGCCAGCAGCCAAGGGACTAGCGGCGAGCAGTTCTTC. This translates into CASSQGTSGEQFF. J is TRBJ2-1 and V is TRBV4-1; 10 bases match TRBD2. V lost 1 base, J lost 10 bases, and 1 base stayed unmatched. The V gene's germline CDR1 is MGHRA and CDR2 YSYEKL. The CDR3 totals 13 residues.

This clone was detected only once. Other nucleotide sequences in the sample specify the same CDR3. The chain recombines TRBV6-5 with TRBJ2-7, with 9 bases aligning to TRBD1. Germline V gives CDR1 MNHEY, CDR2 SVGAGI. CDR3 length: 14 residues. V lost 2 bases, J lost 3 bases, and 2 bases stayed unmatched. The CDR3 region is CASSYTGGSYEQYF. CDR3 nucleotide sequence: TGTGCCAGCAGTTACACAGGGGGCAGCTACGAGCAGTACTTC.

This chain's CDR3 is CASSEAGTGTQYF. Written as DNA, the CDR3 is TGTGCCAGCAGCGAAGCGGGAACGGGGACCCAGTACTTC. The chain couples TRBV9 to TRBJ2-5; 7 nucleotides line up with TRBD2. The V gene's germline CDR1 is SGDLS and CDR2 YYNGEE. The CDR3 runs to 13 residues. V shed 3 bases, J shed 7 bases, and the junction held 6 bases outside the gene matches.

Only one count was recorded for this clone. The J gene is TRBJ2-3, the V gene TRBV9; 11 bases map to TRBD2. This CDR3 spans 16 amino acids. Germline trimming cut 0 bases from V and 6 bases from J; bases unmatched to any gene: 6. CDR1 SGDLS and CDR2 YYNGEE come from the germline V gene. The CDR3 sequence: CASSVDSGRASDTQYF. As DNA, the CDR3 is TGTGCCAGCAGCGTAGATAGCGGGAGGGCCTCGGATACGCAGTATTTT.

The V and J genes are TRBV9 and TRBJ2-3, with 8 positions matching TRBD2. V was pared by 3 bases and J by 6 bases, with 9 bases of the junction left unmatched. Germline CDR1 is SGDLS and CDR2 is YYNGEE. This CDR3 is built from 15 residues. The CDR3 sequence: CASSAREGDPDTQYF. As DNA, the CDR3 is TGTGCCAGCAGCGCCCGGGAGGGGGACCCTGATACGCAGTATTTT.

The chain joins TRBV6-5 to TRBJ2-7; possibly TRBD1 or TRBD2 for D (5 bases each). Germline V gene sequence: CDR1 MNHEY, CDR2 SVGAGI. Deletions cut 8 bases from V and 0 bases from J, with 17 bases between. This CDR3 has 15 amino acids. The CDR3 loop is CASGEGQVFSYEQYF. CDR3 sequence (DNA): TGTGCCAGCGGAGAGGGGCAGGTCTTCTCCTACGAGCAGTACTTC.

This clone was observed once. V gene TRBV27 combines with J gene TRBJ2-4; maybe TRBD2 (6 bases). This CDR3 is built from 14 residues. CDR1 and CDR2 (germline): MNHEY, SMNVEV (reference sequence). V was clipped by 5 bases and J by 5 bases, with 13 bases between them. The CDR3 spells CASSPRASENIQYF. The CDR3 bases are TGTGCCAGCAGTCCCAGGGCTAGCGAAAACATTCAGTACTTC.

This rearrangement joins TRBV9 to TRBJ2-3; weak D call: TRBD2 (6 bases). The CDR3 spans 18 residues. CDR1 and CDR2 (germline): SGDLS, YYNGEE. The germline V and J ends were trimmed by 0 bases and 4 bases, with 21 bases remaining between them. The CDR3 sequence is CASSVVSSLAGWSDTQYF. In DNA form, the CDR3 reads TGTGCCAGCAGCGTAGTTTCTTCCTTGGCGGGATGGTCAGATACGCAGTATTTT.

The V and J genes are TRBV10-3 and TRBJ2-3; 14 positions agree with TRBD2. Germline V CDR1 and CDR2: ENHRY, SYGVKD. The junction had 7 bases not matched to a gene; V was cut back by 7 bases and J by 4 bases. This CDR3 has 16 amino acids. In nucleotides, the CDR3 is TGTGCCATCAAGGCGGGACTAGCGGGAGTAGCAGATACGCAGTATTTT. It translates to CAIKAGLAGVADTQYF.

The V call is TRBV19, the J call TRBJ2-1; 10 nucleotides agree with TRBD2. The V and J ends lost 3 bases and 13 bases, in that order; junction bases with no gene match: 12. CDR1 and CDR2 (germline): LNHDA, SQIVND (reference sequence). The CDR3 sequence is 15 residues long. CDR3 sequence (DNA): TGTGCCAGTAGTATTGATCTGTCTAGCGGGGGTTTCCAGTTCTTC. This translates into CASSIDLSSGGFQFF.

This clone was counted between two and nine times. The rearrangement links TRBV6-1 to TRBJ1-1; D unclear. The germline CDR1 and CDR2 sequences are MNHNS and SASEGT. This CDR3 region has 12 residues. The V gene lost 6 bases and the J gene lost 5 bases, with 10 bases spanning the gap. The CDR3: CASRVGGTEAFF. The CDR3 bases are TGTGCCAGCAGGGTGGGAGGAACTGAAGCTTTCTTT.

The table lists this clone with a count of one. The rearrangement joins TRBV5-1 to TRBJ2-3; 7 positions agree with TRBD2. The CDR3 is made up of 13 amino acids. CDR1 and CDR2 from the germline V gene are SGHRS and YFSETQ. The trim removed 2 bases at V and 6 bases at J, leaving 3 bases unmatched. CDR3 coding DNA: TGCGCCAGCAGCTTTCTCGGGGGGGATACGCAGTATTTT. Residues: CASSFLGGDTQYF.

V and J are TRBV7-9 and TRBJ2-1; 10 bases line up with TRBD2. V lost 6 bases and J lost 4; bases outside the gene matches: 0. Germline V lookup: CDR1 SEHNR, CDR2 FQNEAQ (reference sequence). The CDR3 extends over 13 amino acids. The CDR3, as DNA: TGTGCCAGCAGACTAGCGGGGTACAATGAGCAGTTCTTC. Its translation is CASRLAGYNEQFF.

Only one count was recorded for this clone. V is TRBV19 and J is TRBJ1-1; maybe TRBD1 (5 bases). With 0 bases removed from V and 2 bases from J, the gap between germline ends came to 16 bases. The germline V gene encodes CDR1 LNHDA and CDR2 SQIVND (reference sequence). This CDR3 is 17 amino acids long. The CDR3 here is CASSIDRTTAFNTEAFF. The CDR3 coding sequence is TGTGCCAGTAGTATAGATCGGACGACAGCGTTTAACACTGAAGCTTTCTTT.

A few counts support this clone. The rearrangement joins TRBV9 to TRBJ2-2; D is possibly TRBD2 (6 bases). The CDR3 loop spans 15 amino acids. Germline V gives CDR1 SGDLS, CDR2 YYNGEE. V was clipped by 3 bases and J by 3 bases, with 12 bases between them. CDR3 loop: CASSGSGLDTGELFF. CDR3 coding DNA: TGTGCCAGCAGCGGTAGCGGTTTGGACACCGGGGAGCTGTTTTTT.

This chain connects TRBV29-1 to TRBJ2-7; tentative D call: TRBD1 (6 bases). The length of the CDR3 is 14 residues. V gave up 3 bases and J gave up 2 bases, with 14 bases separating them. CDR1 and CDR2 from the germline V gene are SQVTM and ANQGSEA. DNA of the CDR3: TGCAGCGTTGATCACGGGCAGGGGCCCTACGAGCAGTACTTC. This codes for CSVDHGQGPYEQYF.

The J gene is TRBJ1-1, the V gene TRBV5-1; tentatively, D is TRBD1 (5 bases). This CDR3 has 15 amino acids. Looked up from germline, CDR1 is SGHRS and CDR2 is YFSETQ. V gave up 2 bases and J gave up 4 bases, with 15 bases separating them. The CDR3 sequence: CASSFAGGDFTEAFF. The DNA for the CDR3 is TGCGCCAGCAGCTTCGCCGGGGGGGATTTCACTGAAGCTTTCTTT.

The V call is TRBV15, the J call TRBJ1-5; tentatively, D is TRBD1 (5 bases). The CDR3 is 15 amino acids. Germline V gene sequence: CDR1 LNHNV, CDR2 YYDKDF (reference sequence). V dropped 0 bases and J dropped 6 bases, with 12 bases sitting between them. CDR3 in DNA: TGTGCCACCAGCAGAGATGGGTTGAGGGGTCAGCCCCAGCATTTT. It yields the protein CATSRDGLRGQPQHF.

V usage is TRBV9 and J usage is TRBJ2-3; D is perhaps TRBD2 (5 bases). In germline, CDR1 is SGDLS, CDR2 YYNGEE. The V and J ends lost 2 bases and 2 bases respectively, with 9 bases between them. The CDR3 runs to 14 residues. This CDR3 reads CASSVRTFTDTQYF. The CDR3 DNA reads TGTGCCAGCAGCGTCCGGACTTTCACAGATACGCAGTATTTT.

On this clone: One end of the junction varies from germline; a read error may be responsible. The chain joins TRBV20-1 to TRBJ2-7; 10 positions match TRBD1. There are 11 residues in the CDR3. The germline CDR1 and CDR2 sequences are DFQATT and SNEGSKA (reference sequence). As DNA, the CDR3 is TGCAGTGCTCATGGACAGGGGGACGGGGACTTC. Its translation: CSAHGQGDGDF.

V and J are TRBV6-6 and TRBJ2-7; possibly TRBD2 for D (5 bases). Germline assignment: CDR1 MNHNY and CDR2 SVGAGI (reference sequence). Trimming removed 2 bases at V and 0 bases at J, with 11 bases between. This CDR3 has 15 residues. CDR3 loop: CASSYGLAPSYEQYF. CDR3 nucleotides: TGTGCCAGCAGTTACGGGTTAGCGCCCTCCTACGAGCAGTACTTC.